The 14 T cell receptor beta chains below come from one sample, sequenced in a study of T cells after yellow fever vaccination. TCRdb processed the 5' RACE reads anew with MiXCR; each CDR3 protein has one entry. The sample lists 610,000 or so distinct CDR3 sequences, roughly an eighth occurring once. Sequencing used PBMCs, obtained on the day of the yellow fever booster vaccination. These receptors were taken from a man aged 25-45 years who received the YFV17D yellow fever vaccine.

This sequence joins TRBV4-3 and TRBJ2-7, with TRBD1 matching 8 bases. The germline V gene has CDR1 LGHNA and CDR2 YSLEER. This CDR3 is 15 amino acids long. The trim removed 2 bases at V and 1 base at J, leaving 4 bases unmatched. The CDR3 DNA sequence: TGCGCCAGCAGCCAATTACAGGGGGGATCCTACGAGCAGTACTTC. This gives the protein CASSQLQGGSYEQYF.

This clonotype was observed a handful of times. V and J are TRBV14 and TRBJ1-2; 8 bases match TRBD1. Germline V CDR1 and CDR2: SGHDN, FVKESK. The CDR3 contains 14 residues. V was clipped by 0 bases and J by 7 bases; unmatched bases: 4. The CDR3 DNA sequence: TGTGCCAGCAGCCAAGAGTTGACAGGGGTTGGCTACACCTTC. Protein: CASSQELTGVGYTF.

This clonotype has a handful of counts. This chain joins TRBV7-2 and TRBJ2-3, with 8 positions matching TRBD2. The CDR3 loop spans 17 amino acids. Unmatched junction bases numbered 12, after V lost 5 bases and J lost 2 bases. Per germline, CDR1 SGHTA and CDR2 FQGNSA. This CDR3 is CASSIYLAGPTTDTQYF. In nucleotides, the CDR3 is TGTGCCAGCAGCATCTATTTAGCGGGGCCCACCACAGATACGCAGTATTTT. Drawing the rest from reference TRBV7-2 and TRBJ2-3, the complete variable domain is GAGVSQSPSNKVTEKGKDVELRCDPISGHTALYWYRQSLGQGLEFLIYFQGNSAPDKSGLPSDRFSAERTGGSVSTLTIQRTQQEDSAVYLCASSIYLAGPTTDTQYFGPGTRLTVL.

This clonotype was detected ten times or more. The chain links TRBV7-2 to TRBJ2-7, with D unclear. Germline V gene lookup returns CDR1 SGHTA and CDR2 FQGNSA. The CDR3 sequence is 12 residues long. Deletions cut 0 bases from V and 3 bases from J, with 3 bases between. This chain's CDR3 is CASSLAHYEQYF. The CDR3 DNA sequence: TGTGCCAGCAGCTTAGCACACTACGAGCAGTACTTC.

The DNA of the CDR3 is TGTGCCAGCTCGTCCGGACTAGCGGCCGCTGGGTACGAGCAGTACTTC. It specifies CASSSGLAAAGYEQYF. The rearrangement links TRBV18 to TRBJ2-7; 10 positions match TRBD2. The CDR3 runs to 16 residues. The germline gives CDR1 KGHSH, CDR2 LQKENI. V was pared by 6 bases and J by 4 bases, with 12 bases of the junction left unmatched.

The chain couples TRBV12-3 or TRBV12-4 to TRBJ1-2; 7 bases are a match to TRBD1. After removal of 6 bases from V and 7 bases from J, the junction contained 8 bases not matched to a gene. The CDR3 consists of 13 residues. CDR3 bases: TGTGCCAGCAGACTAGAGGGGGCCTTTGGCTACACCTTC. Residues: CASRLEGAFGYTF.

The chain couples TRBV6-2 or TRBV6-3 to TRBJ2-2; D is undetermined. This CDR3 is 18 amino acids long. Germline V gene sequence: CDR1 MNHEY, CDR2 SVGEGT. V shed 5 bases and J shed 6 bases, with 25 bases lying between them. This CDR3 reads CASSPSLGIGYLSGELFF. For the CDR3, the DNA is TGTGCCAGCAGTCCGTCGTTGGGAATTGGGTACTTGTCCGGGGAGCTGTTTTTT.

The CDR3 sequence: CASSTTWGGQPYEQYF. CDR3 bases: TGTGCCAGTAGTACGACGTGGGGGGGACAGCCGTACGAGCAGTACTTC. The chain has TRBV19 and TRBJ2-7; either TRBD1 or TRBD2 may supply D (7 bases each). Trimming removed 4 bases from V and 4 bases from J, with 20 bases in between. The CDR3 extends over 16 amino acids. Germline CDR1 reads LNHDA; CDR2 reads SQIVND (reference sequence).

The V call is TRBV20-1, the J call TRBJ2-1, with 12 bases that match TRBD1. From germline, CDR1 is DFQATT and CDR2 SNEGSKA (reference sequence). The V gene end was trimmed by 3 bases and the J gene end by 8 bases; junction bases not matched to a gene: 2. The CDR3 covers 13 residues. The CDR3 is CSARGQGAYEQFF. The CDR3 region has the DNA TGCAGTGCTAGGGGACAGGGGGCCTATGAGCAGTTCTTC.

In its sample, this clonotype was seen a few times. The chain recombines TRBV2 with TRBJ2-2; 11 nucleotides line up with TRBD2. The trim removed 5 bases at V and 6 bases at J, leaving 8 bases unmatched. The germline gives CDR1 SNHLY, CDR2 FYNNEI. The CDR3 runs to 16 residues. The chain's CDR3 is CASSPRTSGSPGELFF. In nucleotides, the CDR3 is TGTGCCAGCAGTCCCAGAACTAGCGGGAGCCCCGGGGAGCTGTTTTTT.

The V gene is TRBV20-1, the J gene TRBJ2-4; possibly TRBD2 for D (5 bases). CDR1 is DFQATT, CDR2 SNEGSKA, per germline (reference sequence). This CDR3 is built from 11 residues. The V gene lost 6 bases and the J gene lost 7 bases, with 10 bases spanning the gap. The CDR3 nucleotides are TGCAGTGCCGGGCCGGGGAACATTCAGTACTTC. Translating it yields CSAGPGNIQYF.

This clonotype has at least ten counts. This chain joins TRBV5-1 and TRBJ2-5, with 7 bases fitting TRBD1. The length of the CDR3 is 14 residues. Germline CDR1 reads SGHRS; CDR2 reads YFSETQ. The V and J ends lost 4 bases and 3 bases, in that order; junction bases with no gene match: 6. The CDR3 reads CASSRGQDEETQYF. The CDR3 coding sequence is TGCGCCAGCAGCCGCGGACAGGATGAAGAGACCCAGTACTTC. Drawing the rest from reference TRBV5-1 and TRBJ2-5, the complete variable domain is KAGVTQTPRYLIKTRGQQVTLSCSPISGHRSVSWYQQTPGQGLQFLFEYFSETQRNKGNFPGRFSGRQFSNSRSEMNVSTLELGDSALYLCASSRGQDEETQYFGPGTRLLVL.

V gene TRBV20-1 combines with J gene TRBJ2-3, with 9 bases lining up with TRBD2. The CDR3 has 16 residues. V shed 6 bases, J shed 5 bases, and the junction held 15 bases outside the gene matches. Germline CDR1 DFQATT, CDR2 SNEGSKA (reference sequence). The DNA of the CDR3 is TGCAGTGCCCGGGAGGGAATAGCGGGAGTCTTAGATACGCAGTATTTT. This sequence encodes CSAREGIAGVLDTQYF.

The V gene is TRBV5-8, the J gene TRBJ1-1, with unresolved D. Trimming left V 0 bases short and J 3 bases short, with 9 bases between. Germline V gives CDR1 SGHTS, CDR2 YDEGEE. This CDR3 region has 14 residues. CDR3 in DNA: TGTGCCAGCAGCTTGGAATTCGGAGACACTGAAGCTTTCTTT. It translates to CASSLEFGDTEAFF.